This is a list of T cell receptor beta chains from one sample in a study of T cells after yellow fever vaccination. TCRdb redid the calling of the 5' RACE reads with MiXCR, one entry per CDR3 protein. The sample contains approximately 600,000 distinct CDR3 sequences, 12% of which appear only once. This material consisted of PBMCs, taken on the day of the yellow fever booster vaccination. Receptors were obtained from a young man who received the YFV17D yellow fever vaccine. The CDR3 runs from the conserved cysteine through the conserved F or W. A D gene is named only where the DNA matches it firmly. Size tells how often a clone was seen (once, few, many) or the class of an expanded clone, and some rows leave it out.

.	.	TRBV6-1	TRBJ2-1	TGTGCCAGCAGTCAGCTAGCCACCTACAATGAGCAGTTCTTC	CASSQLATYNEQFF
few	TRBD2	TRBV27	TRBJ2-7	TGTGCCAGCAGGGGACTAGCGAGAATAACCTACGAGCAGTACTTC	CASRGLARITYEQYF
few	.	TRBV6-5	TRBJ1-1	TGTGCCAGCAGGTGGAACACTGAAGCTTTCTTT	CASRWNTEAFF
few	.	TRBV7-8	TRBJ1-5	TGTGCCAGCAGCTTAGCGGATAGCAATCAGCCCCAGCATTTT	CASSLADSNQPQHF
.	.	TRBV30	TRBJ2-5	TGTGCCTGGGGCTGGGATCGTTTGCATCAAGAGACCCAGTACTTC	CAWGWDRLHQETQYF
few	.	TRBV5-1	TRBJ2-5	TGCGCCAGCAGCTTGTTCATCGCGGGTGGGGAGACCCAGTACTTC	CASSLFIAGGETQYF
.	.	TRBV5-5	TRBJ2-1	TGTGCCAGCAGCTTGGCCTCGACTCCTTTTGGGGGTGAGCAGTTCTTC	CASSLASTPFGGEQFF
few	.	TRBV12-3/TRBV12-4	TRBJ2-5	TGTGCCAGCAGTTATAAGACAGTCCGAGAGACCCAGTACTTC	CASSYKTVRETQYF
.	.	TRBV25-1	TRBJ2-6	TGTGCCAGCAGTGAGGGTACAAAATACTCTGGGGCCAACGTCCTGACTTTC	CASSEGTKYSGANVLTF
few	.	TRBV25-1	TRBJ1-6	TGTGCCAGCAGTGATCACCTACACAATTCACCCCTCCACTTT	CASSDHLHNSPLHF
few	.	TRBV12-3/TRBV12-4	TRBJ2-4	TGTGCCAGCAGGTCAGCCGCCGATCTAGCCAAAAACATTCAGTACTTC	CASRSAADLAKNIQYF
.	TRBD1	TRBV9	TRBJ2-7	TGTGCCAGCAGCGTAGCTAAGGGGGCGCTGGGCGAGCAGTACTTC	CASSVAKGALGEQYF